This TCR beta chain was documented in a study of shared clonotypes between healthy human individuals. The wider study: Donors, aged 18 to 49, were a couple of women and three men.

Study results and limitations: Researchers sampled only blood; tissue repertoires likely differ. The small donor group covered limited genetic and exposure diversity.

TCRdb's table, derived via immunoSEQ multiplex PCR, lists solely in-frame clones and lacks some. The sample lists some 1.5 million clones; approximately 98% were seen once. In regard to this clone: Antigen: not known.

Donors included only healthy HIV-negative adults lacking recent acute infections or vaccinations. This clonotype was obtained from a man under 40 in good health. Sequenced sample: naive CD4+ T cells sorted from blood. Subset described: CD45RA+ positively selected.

The CDR3 here is CASSLELVGGQFF. CDR3 in DNA: TGCGCCAGCAGCTTGGAATTGGTTGGGGGGCAGTTCTTC. The chain has TRBV5-1 and TRBJ2-1; D assignment may be TRBD1 or TRBD2 (5 bases each). Germline CDR1 SGHRS, CDR2 YFSETQ. The CDR3 runs 13 residues. The germline V and J ends were trimmed by 0 bases and 12 bases, with 13 bases remaining between them.